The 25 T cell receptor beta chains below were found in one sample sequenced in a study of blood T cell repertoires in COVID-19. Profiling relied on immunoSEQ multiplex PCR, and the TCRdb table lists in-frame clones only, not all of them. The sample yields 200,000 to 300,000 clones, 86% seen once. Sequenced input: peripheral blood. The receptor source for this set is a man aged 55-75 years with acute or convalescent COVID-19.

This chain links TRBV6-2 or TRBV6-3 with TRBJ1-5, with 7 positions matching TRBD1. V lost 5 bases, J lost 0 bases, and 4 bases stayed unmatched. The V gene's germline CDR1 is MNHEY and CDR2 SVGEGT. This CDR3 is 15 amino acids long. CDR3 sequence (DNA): TGTGCCAGCAGTGTTGGGACAGTTAGCAATCAGCCCCAGCATTTT. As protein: CASSVGTVSNQPQHF.

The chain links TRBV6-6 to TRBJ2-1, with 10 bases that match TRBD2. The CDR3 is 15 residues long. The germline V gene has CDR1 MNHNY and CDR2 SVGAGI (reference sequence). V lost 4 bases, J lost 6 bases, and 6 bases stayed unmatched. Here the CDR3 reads CASSFLAGEANEQFF. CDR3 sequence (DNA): TGTGCCAGCAGTTTCCTAGCGGGAGAAGCCAATGAGCAGTTCTTC.

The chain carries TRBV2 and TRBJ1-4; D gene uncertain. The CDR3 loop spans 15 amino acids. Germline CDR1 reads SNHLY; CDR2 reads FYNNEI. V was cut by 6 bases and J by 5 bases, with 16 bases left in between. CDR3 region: CASSPLGGRNEKLFF. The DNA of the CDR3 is TGTGCCAGCAGCCCTCTCGGAGGGAGGAATGAAAAACTGTTTTTT.

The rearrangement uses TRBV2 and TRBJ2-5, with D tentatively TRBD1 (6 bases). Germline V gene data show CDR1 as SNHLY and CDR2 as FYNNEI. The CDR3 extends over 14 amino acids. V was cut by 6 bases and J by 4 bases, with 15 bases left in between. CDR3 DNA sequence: TGTGCCAGCAGGGGACCCCGAGGGGGAGAGACCCAGTACTTC. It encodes CASRGPRGGETQYF.

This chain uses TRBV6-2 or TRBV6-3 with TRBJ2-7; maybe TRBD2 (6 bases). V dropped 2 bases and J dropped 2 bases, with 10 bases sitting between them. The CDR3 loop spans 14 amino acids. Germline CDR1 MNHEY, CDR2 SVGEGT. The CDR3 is CASSYVGSTYEQYF. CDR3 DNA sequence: TGTGCCAGCAGTTACGTCGGGAGTACCTACGAGCAGTACTTC.

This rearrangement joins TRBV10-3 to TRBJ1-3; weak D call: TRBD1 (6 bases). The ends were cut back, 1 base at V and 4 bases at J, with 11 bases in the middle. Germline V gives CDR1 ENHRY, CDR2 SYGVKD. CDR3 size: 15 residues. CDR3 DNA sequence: TGTGCCATCAGTGAGTGGGGGGGCGCCGGAAACACCATATATTTT. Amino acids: CAISEWGGAGNTIYF.

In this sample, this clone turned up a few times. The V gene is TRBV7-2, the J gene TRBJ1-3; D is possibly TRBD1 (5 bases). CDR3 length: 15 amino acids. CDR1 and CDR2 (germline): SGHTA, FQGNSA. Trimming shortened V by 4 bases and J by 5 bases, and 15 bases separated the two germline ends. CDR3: CASSYVGGNRNTIYF. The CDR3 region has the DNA TGTGCCAGCAGCTACGTCGGGGGAAACAGAAACACCATATATTTT.

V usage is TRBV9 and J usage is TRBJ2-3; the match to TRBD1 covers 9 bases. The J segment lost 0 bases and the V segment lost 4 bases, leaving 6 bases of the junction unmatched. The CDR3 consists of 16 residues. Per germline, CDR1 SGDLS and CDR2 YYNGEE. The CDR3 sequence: CASSNRGPPSTDTQYF. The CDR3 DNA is TGTGCCAGCAGCAACAGGGGGCCTCCTAGCACAGATACGCAGTATTTT.

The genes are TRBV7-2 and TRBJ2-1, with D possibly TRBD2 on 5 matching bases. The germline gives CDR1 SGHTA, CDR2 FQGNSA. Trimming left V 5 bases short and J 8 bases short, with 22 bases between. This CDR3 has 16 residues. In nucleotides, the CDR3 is TGTGCCAGCAGCCCCTCACCGGGATCGTCGGCCCATGAGCAGTTCTTC. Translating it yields CASSPSPGSSAHEQFF.

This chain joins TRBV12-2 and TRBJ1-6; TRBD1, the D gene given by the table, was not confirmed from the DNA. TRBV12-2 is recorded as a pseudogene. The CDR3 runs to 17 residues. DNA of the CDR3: TGTGCAAGTCGCCCCTCATCAGGGGACGGATGTAATTCACCCCTCCACTTT. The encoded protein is CASRPSSGDGCNSPLHF.

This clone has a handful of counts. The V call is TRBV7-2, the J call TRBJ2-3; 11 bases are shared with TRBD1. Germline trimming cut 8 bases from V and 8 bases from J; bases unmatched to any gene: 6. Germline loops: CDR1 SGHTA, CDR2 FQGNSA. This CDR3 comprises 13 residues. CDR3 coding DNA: TGTGCCAGCGGGGACAGGGGGTTTGGTACGCAGTATTTT. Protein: CASGDRGFGTQYF.

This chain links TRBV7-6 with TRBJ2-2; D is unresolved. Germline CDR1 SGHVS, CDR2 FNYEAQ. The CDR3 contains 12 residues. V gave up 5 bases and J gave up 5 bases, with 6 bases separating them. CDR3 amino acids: CASSTGTGELFF. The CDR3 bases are TGTGCCAGCAGCACCGGGACCGGGGAGCTGTTTTTT.

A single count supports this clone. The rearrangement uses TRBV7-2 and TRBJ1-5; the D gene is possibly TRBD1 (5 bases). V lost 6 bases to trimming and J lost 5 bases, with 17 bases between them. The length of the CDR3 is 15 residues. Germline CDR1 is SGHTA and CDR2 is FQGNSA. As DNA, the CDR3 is TGTGCCAGCAGTCCAGTCGGGAGGGGCGATCAGCCCCAGCATTTT. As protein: CASSPVGRGDQPQHF.

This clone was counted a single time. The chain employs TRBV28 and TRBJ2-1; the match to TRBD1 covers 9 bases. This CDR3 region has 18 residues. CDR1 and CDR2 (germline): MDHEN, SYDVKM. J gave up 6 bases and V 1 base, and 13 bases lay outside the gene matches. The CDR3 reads CASSLYGRFDRGSNEQFF. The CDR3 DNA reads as TGTGCCAGCAGTTTATACGGCCGGTTCGACAGGGGGTCCAATGAGCAGTTCTTC.

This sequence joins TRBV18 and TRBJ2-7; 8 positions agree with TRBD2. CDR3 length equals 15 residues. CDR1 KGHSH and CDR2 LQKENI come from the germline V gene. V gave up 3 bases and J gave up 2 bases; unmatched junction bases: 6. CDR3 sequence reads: CASSPETGGAYEQYF. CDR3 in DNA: TGTGCCAGCTCACCCGAGACGGGAGGGGCCTACGAGCAGTACTTC.

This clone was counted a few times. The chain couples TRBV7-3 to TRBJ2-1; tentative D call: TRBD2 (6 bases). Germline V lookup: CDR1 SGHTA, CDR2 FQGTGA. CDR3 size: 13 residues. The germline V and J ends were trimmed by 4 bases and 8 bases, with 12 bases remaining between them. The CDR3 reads CASSSGLSDEQFF. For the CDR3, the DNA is TGTGCCAGCAGCTCGGGACTGTCGGATGAGCAGTTCTTC.

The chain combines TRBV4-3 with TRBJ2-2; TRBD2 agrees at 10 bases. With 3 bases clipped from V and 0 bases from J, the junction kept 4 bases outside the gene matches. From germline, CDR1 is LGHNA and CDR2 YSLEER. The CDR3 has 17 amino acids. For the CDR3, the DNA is TGCGCCAGCAGCCAGAGGACTAGCGGCGCGAACACCGGGGAGCTGTTTTTT. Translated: CASSQRTSGANTGELFF.

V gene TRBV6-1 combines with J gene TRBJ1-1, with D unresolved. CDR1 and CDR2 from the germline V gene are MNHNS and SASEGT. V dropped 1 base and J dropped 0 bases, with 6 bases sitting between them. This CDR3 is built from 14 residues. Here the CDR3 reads CASSEVPVNTEAFF. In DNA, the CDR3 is TGTGCCAGCAGTGAAGTTCCGGTGAACACTGAAGCTTTCTTT.

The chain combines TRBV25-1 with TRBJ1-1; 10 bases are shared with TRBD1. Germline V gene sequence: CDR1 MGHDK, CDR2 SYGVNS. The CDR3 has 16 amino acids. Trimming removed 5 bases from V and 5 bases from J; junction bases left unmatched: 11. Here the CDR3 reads CASSPRDRGRGTEAFF. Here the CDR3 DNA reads TGTGCCAGCAGTCCCCGGGACAGGGGAAGAGGGACTGAAGCTTTCTTT.

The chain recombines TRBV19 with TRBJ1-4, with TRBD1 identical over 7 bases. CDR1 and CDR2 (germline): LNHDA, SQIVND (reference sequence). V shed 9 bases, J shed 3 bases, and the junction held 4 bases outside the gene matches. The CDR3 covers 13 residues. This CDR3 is CASRDRANEKLFF. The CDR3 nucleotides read TGTGCCAGCCGGGACAGAGCTAATGAAAAACTGTTTTTT.

CDR3 residues: CASSVRQGTEAFF. As DNA, the CDR3 is TGTGCCAGCAGTGTCCGACAGGGTACTGAAGCTTTCTTT. The J gene is TRBJ1-1, the V gene TRBV6-4, with 7 bases that match TRBD1. The CDR3 contains 13 residues. J lost 5 bases, V lost 4 bases, and 4 bases had no gene match. The germline V gene encodes CDR1 MRHNA and CDR2 SNTAGT.

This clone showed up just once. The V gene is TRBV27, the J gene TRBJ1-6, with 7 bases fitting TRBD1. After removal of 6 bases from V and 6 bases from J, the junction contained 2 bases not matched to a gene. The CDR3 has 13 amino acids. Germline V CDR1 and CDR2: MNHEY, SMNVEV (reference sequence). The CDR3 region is CASRRQGNSPLHF. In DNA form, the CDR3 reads TGTGCCAGCAGACGACAGGGTAATTCACCCCTCCACTTT.

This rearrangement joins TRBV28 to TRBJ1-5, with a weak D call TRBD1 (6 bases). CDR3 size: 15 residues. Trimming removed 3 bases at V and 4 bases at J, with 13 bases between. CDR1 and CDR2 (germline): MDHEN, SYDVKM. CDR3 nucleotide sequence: TGTGCCAGCAGTTTGGGGGGGACAAGTAATCAGCCCCAGCATTTT. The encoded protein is CASSLGGTSNQPQHF.

CDR3 DNA sequence: TGTGCCAGCAGCTTAGGGGTGGGATACAATGAGCAGTTCTTC. Translating gives CASSLGVGYNEQFF. The chain links TRBV5-5 to TRBJ2-1; TRBD1 might be the D (5 bases). The CDR3 totals 14 residues. The germline V gene encodes CDR1 SGHKS and CDR2 YYEKEE (reference sequence). V lost 2 bases, J lost 4 bases, and 10 bases lay in between.

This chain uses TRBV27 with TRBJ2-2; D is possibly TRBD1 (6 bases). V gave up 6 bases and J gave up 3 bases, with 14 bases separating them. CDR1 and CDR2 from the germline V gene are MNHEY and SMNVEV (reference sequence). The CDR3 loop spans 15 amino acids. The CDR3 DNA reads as TGTGCCAGCAGCCCCAGGGACAAATACACCGGGGAGCTGTTTTTT. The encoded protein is CASSPRDKYTGELFF.